The source of this T cell receptor beta chain is a study of radiation and T cells in renal cell carcinoma. Regarding the study as a whole: Baseline intratumoral clonotype presence is unknown without pretreatment biopsies.

The time point was: baseline pretreatment blood. Treatment: 15 Gy SBRT to primary tumor, nephrectomy 4 weeks later. Serial blood draws occurred at baseline and 2 and 4 weeks post-SBRT. The patient's renal cell carcinoma had clear cell pathology. A remark on this clone: Its antigen is currently unknown.

The germline V gene has CDR1 LNHDA and CDR2 SQIVND (reference sequence). The CDR3 runs 14 residues. The V segment lost 1 base and the J segment 7 bases; nucleotides outside the gene matches: 6. Sequencing used immunoSEQ multiplex PCR; TCRdb keeps in-frame clones, though not all of them. In the table there are approximately 110,000 clones, around 83% of which are singletons. This rearrangement joins TRBV19 to TRBJ1-2, with 7 bases that match TRBD1. Here the sequenced sample was blood, taken from a patient whose treatment included radiotherapy and nephrectomy. This receptor was identified in a woman aged 55-75 years with renal cell carcinoma. This CDR3 reads CASSIGGQVSGYTF. In DNA form, the CDR3 reads TGTGCCAGTAGTATAGGTGGACAGGTAAGTGGCTACACCTTC.